This T cell receptor (beta chain) is from a study of blood T cell repertoires in COVID-19. Study overall: The analysed material was cDNA or gDNA that came from T cells, B-cell-depleted T cells, or PBMCs.

In the original analysis: Estimation of nucleated cell counts relied on the amplification of reference gene primers. Generated by immunoSEQ multiplex PCR, the TCRdb table keeps only in-frame clones and is missing some. V, J and clone size are those of that table, while D and trimming were read from the DNA. The sample lists some 78,000 clones; about nine tenths were seen once. The table lists this clone with a few counts. The CDR3 is made up of 15 amino acids. The receptor's source is a man aged 45-65 years with active or convalescent COVID-19. The sample taken for sequencing was peripheral blood. The chain uses TRBV21-1 and TRBJ2-7; the table's TRBD2 call for D was not verified on the DNA. TRBV21-1 is annotated as a pseudogene. CDR3 DNA: TGTGCCAGCAGCAAAGGGGAGGGACGTGGGTACGAGCAGTACTTC. This sequence encodes CASSKGEGRGYEQYF.